The clone carrying this T cell receptor (beta chain) came up many times. With 5 bases clipped from V and 5 bases from J, the junction kept 12 bases outside the gene matches. The CDR3 is made up of 16 amino acids. The germline V gene has CDR1 SGHVS and CDR2 FQNEAQ. The data belong to a study of early T cells in non-severe SARS-CoV-2 infection. One entry per CDR3 protein results from TCRdb running MiXCR on the 5' RACE reads. This table holds some 52,000 distinct CDR3 sequences, 6.5% to 9% found once. This TCR derives from an adult who was a healthcare worker with PCR-confirmed SARS-CoV-2 infection or an uninfected control (not recorded which). V gene TRBV7-8 combines with J gene TRBJ2-7; 10 nucleotides match TRBD1. Sequencing input: whole blood. The DNA of the CDR3 is TGTGCCAGCAGCCTGACAGGGGGCACCACGGGGAACGAGCAGTACTTC. It yields the protein CASSLTGGTTGNEQYF.